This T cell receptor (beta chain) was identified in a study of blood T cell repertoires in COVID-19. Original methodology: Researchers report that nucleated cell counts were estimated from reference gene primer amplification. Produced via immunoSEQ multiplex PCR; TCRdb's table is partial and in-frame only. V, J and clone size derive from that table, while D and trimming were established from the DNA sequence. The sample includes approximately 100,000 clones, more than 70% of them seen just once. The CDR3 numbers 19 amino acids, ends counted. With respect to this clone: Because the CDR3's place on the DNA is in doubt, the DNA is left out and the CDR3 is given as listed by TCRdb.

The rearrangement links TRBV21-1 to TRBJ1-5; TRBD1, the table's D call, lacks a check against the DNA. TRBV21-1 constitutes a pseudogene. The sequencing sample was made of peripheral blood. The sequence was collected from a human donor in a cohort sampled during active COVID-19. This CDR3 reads CASSKVGTGSASGNQPQHF.